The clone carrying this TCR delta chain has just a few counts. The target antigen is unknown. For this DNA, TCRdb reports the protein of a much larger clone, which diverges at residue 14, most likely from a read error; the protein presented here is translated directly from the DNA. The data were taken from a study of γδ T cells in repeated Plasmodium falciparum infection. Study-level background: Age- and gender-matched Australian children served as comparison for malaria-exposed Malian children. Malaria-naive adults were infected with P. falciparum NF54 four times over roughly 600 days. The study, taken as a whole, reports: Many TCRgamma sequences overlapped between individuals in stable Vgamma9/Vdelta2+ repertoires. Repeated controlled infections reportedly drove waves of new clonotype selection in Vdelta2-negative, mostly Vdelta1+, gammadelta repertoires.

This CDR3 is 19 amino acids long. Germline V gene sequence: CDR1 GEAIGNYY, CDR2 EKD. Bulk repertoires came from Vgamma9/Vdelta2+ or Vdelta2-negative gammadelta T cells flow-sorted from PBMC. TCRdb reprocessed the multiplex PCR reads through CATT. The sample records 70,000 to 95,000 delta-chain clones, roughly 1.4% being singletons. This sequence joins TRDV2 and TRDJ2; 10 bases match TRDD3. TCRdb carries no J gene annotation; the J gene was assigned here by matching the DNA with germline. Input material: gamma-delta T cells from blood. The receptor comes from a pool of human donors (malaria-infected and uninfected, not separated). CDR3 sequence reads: CACDTRLYWGIPLAAQLFF. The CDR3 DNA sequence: TGTGCCTGTGACACCCGACTTTACTGGGGGATTCCTTTGGCAGCACAACTCTTCTTT.